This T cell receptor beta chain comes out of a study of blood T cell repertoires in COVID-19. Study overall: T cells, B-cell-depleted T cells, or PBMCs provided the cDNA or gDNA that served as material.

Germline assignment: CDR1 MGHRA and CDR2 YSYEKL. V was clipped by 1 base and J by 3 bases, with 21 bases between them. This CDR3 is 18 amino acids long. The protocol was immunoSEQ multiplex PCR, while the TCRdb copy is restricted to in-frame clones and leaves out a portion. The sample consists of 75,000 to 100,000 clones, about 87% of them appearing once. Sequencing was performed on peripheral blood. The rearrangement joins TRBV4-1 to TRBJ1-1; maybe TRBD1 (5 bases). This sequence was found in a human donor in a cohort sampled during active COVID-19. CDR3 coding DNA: TGCGCCAGCAGCCAAGCCCAGTGGGGGGGAACTAAGGACACTGAAGCTTTCTTT. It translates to CASSQAQWGGTKDTEAFF.